The sequence of this T cell receptor beta chain was determined in a study of control samples from healthy donors and cancer patients. This CDR3 contains 13 residues. CDR1 is LNHDA and CDR2 is SQIVND in the germline V gene (reference sequence). V lost 6 bases, J lost 7 bases, and 15 bases lay in between. TCRdb's copy holds only in-frame clones and misses some; the assay was immunoSEQ multiplex PCR. The profile shows 80,000 to 100,000 clones, 88% of them singletons. The receptor was derived from a man under 40 in good health. Sequencing used blood. This chain joins TRBV19 and TRBJ1-1; D is unclear. CDR3 in DNA: TGTGCCAGTAGCGGACTCGGACCCCTTGAAGCTTTCTTT. Translating gives CASSGLGPLEAFF.